The 12 T cell receptor beta chains below come from one sample, sequenced in a study of shared clonotypes between healthy human individuals. Clones were sequenced by immunoSEQ multiplex PCR, and TCRdb holds only the in-frame ones, with some missing. The sample lists 2 million to 3 million clones; more than 80% were seen once. Sequenced material: naive CD4+ T cells sorted from blood. As to subset: CD45RA+ positively selected. The source of these receptors is a man aged 18 to 30 in good health.

The chain joins TRBV11-3 to TRBJ2-1; perhaps TRBD2 as D (5 bases). The V gene's germline CDR1 is SGHNT and CDR2 YENEEA. The CDR3 has 16 amino acids. Trimming stripped 1 base from V and 8 bases from J, with 18 bases between. The CDR3 sequence is CASSLGQSGIPHEQFF. CDR3 bases: TGTGCCAGCAGCTTAGGACAATCGGGAATTCCGCATGAGCAGTTCTTC.

The J gene is TRBJ2-5, the V gene TRBV5-6; D is unresolved. V was cut by 1 base and J by 4 bases, with 5 bases left in between. The CDR3 spans 12 residues. CDR1 is SGHDT, CDR2 YYEEEE, per germline. CDR3 protein: CASSLNSETQYF. CDR3 nucleotide sequence: TGTGCCAGCAGCTTGAACTCAGAGACCCAGTACTTC.

V and J are TRBV30 and TRBJ2-1, with D possibly TRBD2 on 6 matching bases. The CDR3 length is 14 residues. The ends were cut back, 3 bases at V and 4 bases at J, with 13 bases in the middle. Looked up from germline, CDR1 is GTSNPN and CDR2 is SVGIG (reference sequence). The CDR3 bases are TGTGCCTGGAGGGACTATACGAGATACAATGAGCAGTTCTTC. Protein product: CAWRDYTRYNEQFF.

This clone has a handful of counts. The chain joins TRBV27 to TRBJ1-2; the D is unclear. Germline V gene sequence: CDR1 MNHEY, CDR2 SMNVEV (reference sequence). The CDR3 covers 13 residues. Trimming took 5 bases from V and 8 from J, leaving 15 bases between them. The CDR3 DNA follows: TGTGCCAGCAGTGCAAGTTGGACGCGGGGCTACACCTTC. Its protein product is CASSASWTRGYTF.

This chain joins TRBV2 and TRBJ2-5; D is unresolved. The germline gives CDR1 SNHLY, CDR2 FYNNEI. The CDR3 totals 13 residues. The V gene lost 7 bases and the J gene lost 9 bases, with 18 bases spanning the gap. This chain's CDR3 is CASTPPLMSSQYF. CDR3 sequence (DNA): TGTGCCAGCACTCCGCCGCTGATGAGTTCCCAGTACTTC. Complete variable domain (other parts from reference TRBV2 and TRBJ2-5): EPEVTQTPSHQVTQMGQEVILRCVPISNHLYFYWYRQILGQKVEFLVSFYNNEISEKSEIFDDQFSVERPDGSNFTLKIRSTKLEDSAMYFCASTPPLMSSQYFGPGTRLLVL.

V gene TRBV11-2 combines with J gene TRBJ2-5, with 12 bases fitting TRBD2. Germline V gene data show CDR1 as SGHAT and CDR2 as FQNNGV. The V gene end was trimmed by 1 base and the J gene end by 0 bases; junction bases not matched to a gene: 0. The CDR3 extends over 16 amino acids. The chain's CDR3 is CASSLGLAGDQETQYF. The CDR3 DNA is TGTGCCAGCAGCTTAGGACTAGCGGGAGACCAAGAGACCCAGTACTTC.

The rearrangement uses TRBV28 and TRBJ1-5, with 8 bases identical to TRBD1. Germline values: CDR1 MDHEN, CDR2 SYDVKM. The CDR3 loop spans 16 amino acids. V was clipped by 7 bases and J by 0 bases; unmatched bases: 8. This CDR3 reads CASTSAGTGSNQPQHF. In nucleotides, the CDR3 is TGTGCCAGCACCTCGGCCGGGACAGGTAGCAATCAGCCCCAGCATTTT.

The rearrangement links TRBV7-9 to TRBJ1-3, with TRBD1 as a possible D gene (6 bases). Germline V gene data show CDR1 as SEHNR and CDR2 as FQNEAQ (reference sequence). CDR3 size: 14 residues. The germline V and J ends were trimmed by 5 bases and 2 bases, with 10 bases remaining between them. The DNA for the CDR3 is TGTGCCAGCAGCCCGGGACACACTGGAAACACCATATATTTT. Amino acid sequence: CASSPGHTGNTIYF.

V is TRBV25-1 and J is TRBJ1-6; D might be TRBD1 (6 bases). Germline-derived CDR1 and CDR2 are MGHDK and SYGVNS. CDR3 length equals 15 residues. Trimming took off 7 bases at V and 1 base at J, with 11 bases between the two ends. The CDR3 protein is CASTHGQSYNSPLHF. The CDR3 DNA is TGTGCCAGCACTCACGGACAGTCCTATAATTCACCCCTCCACTTT.

In this sample, this clone turned up once. The rearrangement uses TRBV5-6 and TRBJ1-2, with TRBD1 matching over 8 bases. The V and J ends lost 4 bases and 4 bases, in that order; junction bases with no gene match: 18. CDR3 length: 18 amino acids. CDR1 and CDR2 (germline): SGHDT, YYEEEE. The CDR3 is CASSVYPGTGKRVYGYTF. CDR3 DNA sequence: TGTGCCAGCAGCGTATATCCCGGGACAGGCAAAAGGGTCTATGGCTACACCTTC.

This sequence joins TRBV30 and TRBJ2-6; 8 bases map to TRBD1. Germline trimming cut 5 bases from V and 0 bases from J; bases unmatched to any gene: 3. The CDR3 consists of 15 residues. CDR1 is GTSNPN and CDR2 is SVGIG in the germline V gene (reference sequence). CDR3 protein: CAWGQGGSGANVLTF. In DNA, the CDR3 is TGTGCCTGGGGACAGGGAGGCTCTGGGGCCAACGTCCTGACTTTC. Looking up the rest from reference TRBV30 and TRBJ2-6 gives the full variable domain: SQTIHQWPATLVQPVGSPLSLECTVEGTSNPNLYWYRQAAGRGLQLLFYSVGIGQISSEVPQNLSASRPQDRQFILSSKKLLLSDSGFYLCAWGQGGSGANVLTFGAGSRLTVL.

The gene calls are TRBV9 and TRBJ2-3; TRBD2 agrees at 9 bases. Trimming took 0 bases from V and 0 from J; bases not matched to a gene: 5. This CDR3 is 17 amino acids long. Germline V lookup: CDR1 SGDLS, CDR2 YYNGEE. The CDR3 coding sequence is TGTGCCAGCAGCGTAGGTGCGGGAGGGCCTAGCACAGATACGCAGTATTTT. Its translation is CASSVGAGGPSTDTQYF.